The clone carrying this T cell receptor (beta chain) has more than one count but fewer than ten. This record comes from a study of identical twins' blood T cells. Each TCR cDNA library carried sample-specific barcodes on both ends. In TCRdb, the 5' RACE reads were re-called with MiXCR into one record per CDR3 protein. The sample gives fewer than 450,000 distinct CDR3 sequences, 28% of which show up once; 5.5% to 6.5% is in the top ten. V lost 7 bases and J 8 bases, leaving 15 bases between the germline ends. The CDR3 is 13 residues long. The sample taken for sequencing was PBMCs. This chain connects TRBV12-3 or TRBV12-4 to TRBJ2-1; D is uncertain. The sequence came from a woman between 18 and 49 years old in good health. The CDR3 protein is CASKAVAVHEQFF. The CDR3 region has the DNA TGTGCCAGCAAGGCAGTTGCTGTTCATGAGCAGTTCTTC.